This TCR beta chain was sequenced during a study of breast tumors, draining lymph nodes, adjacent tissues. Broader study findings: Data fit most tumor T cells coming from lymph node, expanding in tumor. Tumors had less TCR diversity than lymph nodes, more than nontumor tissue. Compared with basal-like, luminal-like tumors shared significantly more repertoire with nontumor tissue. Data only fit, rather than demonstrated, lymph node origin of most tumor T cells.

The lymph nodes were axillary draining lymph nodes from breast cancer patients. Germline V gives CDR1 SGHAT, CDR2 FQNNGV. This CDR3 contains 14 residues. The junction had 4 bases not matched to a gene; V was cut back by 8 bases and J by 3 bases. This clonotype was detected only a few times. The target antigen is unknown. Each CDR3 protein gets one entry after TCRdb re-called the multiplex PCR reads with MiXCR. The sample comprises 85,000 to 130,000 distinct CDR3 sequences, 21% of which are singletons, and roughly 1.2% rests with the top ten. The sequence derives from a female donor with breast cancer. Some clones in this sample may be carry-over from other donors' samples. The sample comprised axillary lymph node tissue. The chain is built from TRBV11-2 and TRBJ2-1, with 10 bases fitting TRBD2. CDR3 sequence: CASSRTSGYNEQFF. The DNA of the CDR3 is TGTGCCAGCTCACGGACTAGCGGCTACAATGAGCAGTTCTTC.